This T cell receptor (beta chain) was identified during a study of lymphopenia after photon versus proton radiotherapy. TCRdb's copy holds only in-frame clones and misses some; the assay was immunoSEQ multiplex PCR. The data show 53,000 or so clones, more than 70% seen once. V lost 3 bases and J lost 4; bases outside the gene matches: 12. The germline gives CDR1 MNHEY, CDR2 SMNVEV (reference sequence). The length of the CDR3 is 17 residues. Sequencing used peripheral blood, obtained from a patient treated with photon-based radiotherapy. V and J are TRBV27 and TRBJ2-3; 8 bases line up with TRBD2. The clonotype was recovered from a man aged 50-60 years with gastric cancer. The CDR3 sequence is CASSFWGSGIVPDTQYF. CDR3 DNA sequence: TGTGCCAGCAGTTTTTGGGGTAGCGGGATAGTGCCAGATACGCAGTATTTT.